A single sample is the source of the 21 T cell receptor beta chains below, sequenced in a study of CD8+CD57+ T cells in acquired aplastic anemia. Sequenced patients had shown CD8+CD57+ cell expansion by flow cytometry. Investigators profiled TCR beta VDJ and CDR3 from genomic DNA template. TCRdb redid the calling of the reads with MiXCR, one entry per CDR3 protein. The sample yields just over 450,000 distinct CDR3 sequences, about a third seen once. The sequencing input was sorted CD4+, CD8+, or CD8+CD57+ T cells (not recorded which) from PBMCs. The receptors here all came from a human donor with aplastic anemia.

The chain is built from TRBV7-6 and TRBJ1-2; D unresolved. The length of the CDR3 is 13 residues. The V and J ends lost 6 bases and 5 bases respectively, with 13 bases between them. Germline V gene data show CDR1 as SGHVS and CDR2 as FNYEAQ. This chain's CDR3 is CASSLRLGYGYTF. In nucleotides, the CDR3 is TGTGCCAGCAGTCTTAGATTGGGGTATGGCTACACCTTC.

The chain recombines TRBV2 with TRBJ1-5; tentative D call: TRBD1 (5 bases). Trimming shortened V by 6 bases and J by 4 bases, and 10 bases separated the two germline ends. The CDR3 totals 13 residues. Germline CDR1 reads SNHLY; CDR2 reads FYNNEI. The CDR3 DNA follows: TGTGCCAGCAGCCCAGGGAAGAATCAGCCCCAGCATTTT. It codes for CASSPGKNQPQHF.

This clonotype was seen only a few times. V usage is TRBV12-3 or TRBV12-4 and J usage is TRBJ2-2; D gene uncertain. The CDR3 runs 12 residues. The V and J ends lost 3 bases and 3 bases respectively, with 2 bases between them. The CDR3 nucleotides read TGTGCCAGCAGTTTCCACACCGGGGAGCTGTTTTTT. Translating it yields CASSFHTGELFF.

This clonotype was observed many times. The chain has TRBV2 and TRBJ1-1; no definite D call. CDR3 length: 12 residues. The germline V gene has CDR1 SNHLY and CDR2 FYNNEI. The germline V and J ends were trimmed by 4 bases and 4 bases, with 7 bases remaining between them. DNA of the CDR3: TGTGCCAGCAGTGTGGCCCCCACTGAAGCTTTCTTT. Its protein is CASSVAPTEAFF.

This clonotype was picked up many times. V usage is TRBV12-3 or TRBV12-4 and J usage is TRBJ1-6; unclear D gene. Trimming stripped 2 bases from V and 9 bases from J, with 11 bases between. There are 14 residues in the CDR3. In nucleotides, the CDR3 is TGTGCCAGCAGTTTAAATGTAGGGATTTCACCCCTCCACTTT. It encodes CASSLNVGISPLHF.

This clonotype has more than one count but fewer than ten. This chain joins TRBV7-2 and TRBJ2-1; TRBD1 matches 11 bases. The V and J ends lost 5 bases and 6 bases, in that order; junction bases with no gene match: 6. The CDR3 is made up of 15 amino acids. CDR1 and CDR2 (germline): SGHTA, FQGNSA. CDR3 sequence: CASSHRDRGSNEQFF. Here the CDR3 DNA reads TGTGCCAGCAGCCACCGGGACAGGGGGAGCAATGAGCAGTTCTTC.

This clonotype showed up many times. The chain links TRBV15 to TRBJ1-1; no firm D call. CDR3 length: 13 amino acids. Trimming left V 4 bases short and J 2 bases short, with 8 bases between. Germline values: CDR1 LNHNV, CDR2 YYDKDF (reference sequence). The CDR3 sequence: CATSKEVNTEAFF. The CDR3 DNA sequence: TGTGCCACCAGCAAGGAGGTAAACACTGAAGCTTTCTTT.

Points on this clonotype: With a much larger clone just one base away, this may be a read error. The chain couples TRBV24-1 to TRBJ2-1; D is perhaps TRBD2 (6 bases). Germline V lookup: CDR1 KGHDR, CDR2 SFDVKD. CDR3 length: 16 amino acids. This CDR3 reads CAASDPRERSYNEQFF. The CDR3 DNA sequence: TGTGCCGCCAGTGACCCCCGGGAGCGGTCATACAATGAGCAGTTCTTC.

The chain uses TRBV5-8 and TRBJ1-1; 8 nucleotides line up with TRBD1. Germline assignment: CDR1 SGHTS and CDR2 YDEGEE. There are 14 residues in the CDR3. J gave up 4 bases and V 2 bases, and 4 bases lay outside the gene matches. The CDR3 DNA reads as TGTGCCAGCAGCTTCGGACAGGGTCCCACTGAAGCTTTCTTT. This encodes CASSFGQGPTEAFF. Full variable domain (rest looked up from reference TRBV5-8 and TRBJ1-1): EAGVTQSPTHLIKTRGQQATLRCSPISGHTSVYWYQQALGLGLQFLLWYDEGEERNRGNFPPRFSGRQFPNYSSELNVNALELEDSALYLCASSFGQGPTEAFFGQGTRLTVV.

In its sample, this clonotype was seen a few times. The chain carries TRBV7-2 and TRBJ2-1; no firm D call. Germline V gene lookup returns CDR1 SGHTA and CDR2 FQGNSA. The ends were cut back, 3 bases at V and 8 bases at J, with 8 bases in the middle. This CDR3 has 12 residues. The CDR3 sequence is CASSFEVYEQFF. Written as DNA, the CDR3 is TGTGCCAGCAGCTTCGAGGTTTATGAGCAGTTCTTC.

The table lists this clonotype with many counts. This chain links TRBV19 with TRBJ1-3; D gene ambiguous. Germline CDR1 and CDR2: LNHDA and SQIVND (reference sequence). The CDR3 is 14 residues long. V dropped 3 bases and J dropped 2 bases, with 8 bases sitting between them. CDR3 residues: CASSIFGAGNTIYF. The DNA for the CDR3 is TGTGCCAGTAGTATTTTTGGGGCTGGAAACACCATATATTTT.

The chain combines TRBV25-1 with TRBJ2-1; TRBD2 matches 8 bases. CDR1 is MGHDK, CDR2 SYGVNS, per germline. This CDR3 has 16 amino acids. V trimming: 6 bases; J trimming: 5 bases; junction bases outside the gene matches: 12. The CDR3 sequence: CASRGRASGPNNEQFF. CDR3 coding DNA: TGTGCCAGCAGGGGTAGGGCTAGCGGGCCCAACAATGAGCAGTTCTTC.

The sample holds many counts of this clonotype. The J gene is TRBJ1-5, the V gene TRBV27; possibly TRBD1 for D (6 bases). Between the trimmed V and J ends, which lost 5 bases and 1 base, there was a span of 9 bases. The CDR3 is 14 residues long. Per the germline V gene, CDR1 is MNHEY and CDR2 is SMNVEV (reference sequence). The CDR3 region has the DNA TGTGCCAGCAGTATAACAGGGAGCAATCAGCCCCAGCATTTT. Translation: CASSITGSNQPQHF.

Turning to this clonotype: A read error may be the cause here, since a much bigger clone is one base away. The CDR3 nucleotides read TGCGCCAGCAGCCAGGCAGGGGCTCGGGGCTACACCTTC. It encodes CASSQAGARGYTF. The rearrangement links TRBV5-1 to TRBJ1-2; tentative D call: TRBD1 (6 bases). V was trimmed by 4 bases and J by 8 bases, leaving 15 bases between them. This CDR3 comprises 13 residues. Germline V gene data show CDR1 as SGHRS and CDR2 as YFSETQ.

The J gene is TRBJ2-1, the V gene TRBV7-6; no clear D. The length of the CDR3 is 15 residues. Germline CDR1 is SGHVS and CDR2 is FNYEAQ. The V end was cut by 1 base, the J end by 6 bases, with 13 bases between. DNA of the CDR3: TGTGCCAGCAGCTTAGTCGTGGGTACGCGCAATGAGCAGTTCTTC. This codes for CASSLVVGTRNEQFF.

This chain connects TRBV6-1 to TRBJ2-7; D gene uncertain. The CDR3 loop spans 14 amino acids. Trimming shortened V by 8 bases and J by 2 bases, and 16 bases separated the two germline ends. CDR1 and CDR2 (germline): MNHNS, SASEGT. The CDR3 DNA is TGTGCCAGCCTCCCCGTGAAGATCCCCTACGAGCAGTACTTC. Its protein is CASLPVKIPYEQYF.

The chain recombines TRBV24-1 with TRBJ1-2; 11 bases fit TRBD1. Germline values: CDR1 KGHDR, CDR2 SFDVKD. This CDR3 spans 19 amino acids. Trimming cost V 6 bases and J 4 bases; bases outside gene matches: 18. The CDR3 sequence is CATSQTRGDRGTQAYGYTF. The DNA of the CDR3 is TGTGCCACCAGTCAAACACGGGGGGACAGGGGGACACAGGCCTATGGCTACACCTTC.

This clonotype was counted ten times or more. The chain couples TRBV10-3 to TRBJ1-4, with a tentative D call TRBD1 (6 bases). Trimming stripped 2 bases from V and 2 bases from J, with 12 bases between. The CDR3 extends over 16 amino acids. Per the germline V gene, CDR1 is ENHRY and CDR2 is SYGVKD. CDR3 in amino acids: CAISEPGAATNEKLFF. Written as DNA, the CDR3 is TGTGCCATCAGTGAGCCAGGGGCGGCTACTAATGAAAAACTGTTTTTT.

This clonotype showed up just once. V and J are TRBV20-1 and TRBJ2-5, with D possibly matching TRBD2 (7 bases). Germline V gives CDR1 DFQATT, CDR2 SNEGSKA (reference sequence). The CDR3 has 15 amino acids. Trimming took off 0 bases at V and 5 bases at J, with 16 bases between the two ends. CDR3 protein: CSAREPGTGGETQYF. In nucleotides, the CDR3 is TGCAGTGCTAGAGAACCCGGGACGGGGGGCGAGACCCAGTACTTC.

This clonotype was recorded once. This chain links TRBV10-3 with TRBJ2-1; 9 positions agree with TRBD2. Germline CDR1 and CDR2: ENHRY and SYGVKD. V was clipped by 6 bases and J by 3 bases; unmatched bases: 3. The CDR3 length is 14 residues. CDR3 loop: CAIRERGVYNEQFF. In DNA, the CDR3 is TGTGCCATCAGGGAGCGGGGGGTCTACAATGAGCAGTTCTTC.

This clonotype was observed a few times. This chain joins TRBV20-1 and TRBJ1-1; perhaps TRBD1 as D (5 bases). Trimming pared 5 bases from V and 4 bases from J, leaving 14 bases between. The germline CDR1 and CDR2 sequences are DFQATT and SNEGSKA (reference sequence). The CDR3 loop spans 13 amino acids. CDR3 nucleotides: TGCAGTGCTCCCGGGGACCGCGTCACTGAAGCTTTCTTT. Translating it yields CSAPGDRVTEAFF.